What follows describes a single TCR beta chain. Original processing methods: Amplification of reference gene primers provided the estimated nucleated cell counts. TCRdb keeps only in-frame clones here, not all; method: immunoSEQ multiplex PCR. D and trimming come from the DNA, and the V and J calls and clone size come from that table. The repertoire consists of 100,000 or so clones, with 85% to 95% occurring once and the leading ten covering approximately 6.3%. Trimming removed 6 bases from V and 2 bases from J, with 14 bases in between. Per the germline V gene, CDR1 is MNHEY and CDR2 is SVGAGI. CDR3 length: 15 amino acids. This sample is part of a study of blood T cell repertoires in COVID-19. Looking at the study overall: COVID-19 samples, acute and convalescent, were from the United States, Italy and Spain. PBMCs, B-cell-depleted T cells, or T cells were the source of the cDNA or gDNA that made up the material.

The source material was peripheral blood. This sequence joins TRBV6-5 and TRBJ1-5; weak D call: TRBD1 (6 bases). This clonotype originated in a woman in her sixties or seventies with active COVID-19. CDR3 nucleotides: TGTGCCAGCAGCCGTGGGGACATAGGCAATCAGCCCCAGCATTTT. Amino acid sequence: CASSRGDIGNQPQHF.